This T cell receptor beta chain was documented in a study of human T cells and chemical hapten exposure. Study-level background: Each patch test put 0.01% DPC on the upper back, and results were read at 6 days.

Time point indicated: patch test 1, 2 weeks after DPC sensitization. Treatment reported: therapeutic diphenylcyclopropenone sensitization with weekly scalp DPC. Separate cDNA molecules received unique molecular identifiers, which the library attached to them. TCRdb fed the RACE reads into MiXCR, producing one record per CDR3 protein. In the table there are roughly 190,000 distinct CDR3 sequences, about a fifth of which are singletons. The sample holds a few counts of this clonotype. The CDR3 loop spans 16 amino acids. The V end was cut by 3 bases, the J end by 3 bases, with 12 bases between. Germline lookup yields CDR1 SGHVS and CDR2 FQNEAQ.

This sequence joins TRBV7-8 and TRBJ2-6; D ambiguous. The sample consisted of whole blood, taken in connection with sensitization to the hapten diphenylcyclopropenone (DPC). This TCR was sampled from a woman aged 50 to 60 with alopecia areata. Some clones in this sample may be carry-over from other donors' samples. CDR3 DNA: TGTGCCAGCAGCTTTGGAAGCCCCCTTGGGGCCAACGTCCTGACTTTC. It yields the protein CASSFGSPLGANVLTF.